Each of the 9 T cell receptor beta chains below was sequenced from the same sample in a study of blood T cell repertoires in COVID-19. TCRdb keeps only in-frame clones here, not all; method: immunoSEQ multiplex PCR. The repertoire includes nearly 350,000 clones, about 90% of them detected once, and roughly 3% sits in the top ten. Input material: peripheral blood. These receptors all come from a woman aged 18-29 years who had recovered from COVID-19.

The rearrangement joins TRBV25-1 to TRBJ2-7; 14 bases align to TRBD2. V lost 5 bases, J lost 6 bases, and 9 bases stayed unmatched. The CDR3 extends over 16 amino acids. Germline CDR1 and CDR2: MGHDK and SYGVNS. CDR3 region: CASSYSGLAGAREQYV. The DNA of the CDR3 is TGTGCCAGCAGTTACTCGGGACTAGCGGGAGCACGCGAGCAGTACGTC.

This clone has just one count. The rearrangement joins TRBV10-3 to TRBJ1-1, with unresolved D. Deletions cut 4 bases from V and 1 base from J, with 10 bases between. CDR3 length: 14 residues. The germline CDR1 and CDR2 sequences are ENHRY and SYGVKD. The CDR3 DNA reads TGTGCCATCAGTGGGGTACAGTCGAACACTGAAGCTTTCTTT. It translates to CAISGVQSNTEAFF.

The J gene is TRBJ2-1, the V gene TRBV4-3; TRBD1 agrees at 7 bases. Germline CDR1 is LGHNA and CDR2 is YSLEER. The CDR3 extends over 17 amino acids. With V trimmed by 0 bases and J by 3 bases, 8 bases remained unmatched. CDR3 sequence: CASSQDARGGNYNEQFF. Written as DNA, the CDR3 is TGCGCCAGCAGCCAAGATGCGCGAGGGGGCAACTACAATGAGCAGTTCTTC.

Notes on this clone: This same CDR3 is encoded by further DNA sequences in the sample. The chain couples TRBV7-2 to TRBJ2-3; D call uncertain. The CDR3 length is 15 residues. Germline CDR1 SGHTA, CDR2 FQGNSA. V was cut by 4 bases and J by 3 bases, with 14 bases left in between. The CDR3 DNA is TGTGCCAGCAGCTCGAGATTAGCAGTTACAGATACGCAGTATTTT. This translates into CASSSRLAVTDTQYF.

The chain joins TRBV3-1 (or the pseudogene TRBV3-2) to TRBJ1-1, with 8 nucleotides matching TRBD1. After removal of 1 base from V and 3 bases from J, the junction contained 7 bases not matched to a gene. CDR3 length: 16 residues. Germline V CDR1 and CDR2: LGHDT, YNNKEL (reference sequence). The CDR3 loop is CASSQGPTGVYTEAFF. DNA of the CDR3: TGTGCCAGCAGCCAAGGTCCGACAGGGGTGTACACTGAAGCTTTCTTT.

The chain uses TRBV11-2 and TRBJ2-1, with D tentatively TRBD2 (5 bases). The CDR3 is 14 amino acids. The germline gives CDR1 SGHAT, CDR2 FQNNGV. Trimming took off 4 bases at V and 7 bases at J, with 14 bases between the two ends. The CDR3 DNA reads TGTGCCAGCAGCTCCCCGGACTGGGGAAATGAGCAGTTCTTC. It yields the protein CASSSPDWGNEQFF.

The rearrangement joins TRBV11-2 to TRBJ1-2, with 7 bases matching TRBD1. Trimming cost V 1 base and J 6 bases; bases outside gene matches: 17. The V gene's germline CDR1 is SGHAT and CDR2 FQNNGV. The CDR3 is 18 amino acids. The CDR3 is CASSLGVQRYRGIDGYTF. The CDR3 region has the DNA TGTGCCAGCAGCTTAGGCGTTCAACGGTACAGGGGCATCGATGGCTACACCTTC.

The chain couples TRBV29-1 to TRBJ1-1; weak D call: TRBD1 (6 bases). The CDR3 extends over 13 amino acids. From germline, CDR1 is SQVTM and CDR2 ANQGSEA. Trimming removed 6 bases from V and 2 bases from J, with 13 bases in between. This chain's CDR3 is CSVEYRDNTEAFF. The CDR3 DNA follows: TGCAGCGTAGAGTACAGGGATAACACTGAAGCTTTCTTT.

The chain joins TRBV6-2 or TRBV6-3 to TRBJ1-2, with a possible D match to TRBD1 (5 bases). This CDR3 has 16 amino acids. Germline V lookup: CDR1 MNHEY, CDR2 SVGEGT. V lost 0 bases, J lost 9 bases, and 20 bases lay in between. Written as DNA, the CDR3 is TGTGCCAGCAGTTACTCATCCGGAGGAGGGGCCGAAAGCTACACCTTC. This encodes CASSYSSGGGAESYTF.